This T cell receptor beta chain was sequenced in a study of blood T cell repertoires in COVID-19. Clones were sequenced by immunoSEQ multiplex PCR, and TCRdb holds only the in-frame ones, with some missing. The sample holds about 190,000 clones; around 85% are singletons and the top ten take approximately 2.3%. Germline CDR1 and CDR2: LGHNA and YSLEER. V lost 5 bases to trimming and J lost 0 bases, with 20 bases between them. The CDR3 length is 18 residues. The sequence derives from a man in his 70s with active or convalescent COVID-19. Sequences were obtained from peripheral blood. The chain carries TRBV4-3 and TRBJ1-3, with a tentative D call TRBD1 (5 bases). Here the CDR3 reads CASSEPWGTGPSGNTIYF. CDR3 nucleotide sequence: TGCGCCAGCAGCGAACCTTGGGGTACAGGCCCCTCTGGAAACACCATATATTTT.